This TCR beta chain comes out of a study of T cell responses to AZD1222 COVID-19 vaccine. Notes on the study in general: Spike-specific TCR repertoires showed rising breadth and depth after two AZD1222 doses. Among spike-specific TCRs, nearly half reportedly target unmutated variant regions. Only after the peak T cell response were repertoires sampled.

As concerns this clone: Its matching antigen is unknown.

Data came from immunoSEQ multiplex PCR; TCRdb stores just in-frame clones and leaves some out. The sample yields about 69,000 clones, roughly 80% seen once. The CDR3 is made up of 15 amino acids. Germline-derived CDR1 and CDR2 are MNHEY and SMNVEV (reference sequence). Trimming removed 0 bases from V and 8 bases from J; junction bases left unmatched: 4. Sequences were derived from peripheral blood, sampled 28 days after the second AZD1222 dose. The V call is TRBV27, the J call TRBJ1-6; 7 bases line up with TRBD1. The TCR sequence derives from an adult who received the AZD1222 COVID-19 vaccine. The CDR3 coding sequence is TGTGCCAGCAGTTTATCCCCGCAGGGGGATTCACCCCTCCACTTT. Its protein is CASSLSPQGDSPLHF.